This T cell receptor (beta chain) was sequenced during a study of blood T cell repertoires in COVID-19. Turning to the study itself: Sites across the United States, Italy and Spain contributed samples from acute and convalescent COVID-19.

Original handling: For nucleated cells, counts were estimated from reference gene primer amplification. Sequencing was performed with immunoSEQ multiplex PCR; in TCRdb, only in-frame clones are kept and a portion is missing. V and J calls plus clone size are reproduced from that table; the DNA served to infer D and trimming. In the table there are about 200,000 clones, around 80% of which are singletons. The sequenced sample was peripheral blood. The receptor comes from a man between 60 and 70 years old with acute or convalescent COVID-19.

This CDR3 is CASRDWDRGSYNSPLHF. The CDR3 nucleotides are TGTGCCAGCAGGGACTGGGACAGGGGCTCCTATAATTCACCCCTCCACTTT. V is TRBV25-1 and J is TRBJ1-6; 10 bases align to TRBD1. Trimming took 6 bases from V and 0 from J; bases not matched to a gene: 5. Germline V gene lookup returns CDR1 MGHDK and CDR2 SYGVNS. The CDR3 sequence is 17 residues long. The whole variable domain, filled in from reference TRBV25-1 and TRBJ1-6, reads EADIYQTPRYLVIGTGKKITLECSQTMGHDKMYWYQQDPGMELHLIHYSYGVNSTEKGDLSSESTVSRIRTEHFPLTLESARPSHTSQYLCASRDWDRGSYNSPLHFGNGTRLTVT.